The rows below give T cell receptor beta chains drawn from one sample of a study of blood T cell repertoires in COVID-19. Produced via immunoSEQ multiplex PCR; TCRdb's table is partial and in-frame only. This sample has approximately 97,000 clones, with roughly 80% found just once. Sequenced: peripheral blood. The receptors derive from a man aged 60 to 69 with acute or convalescent COVID-19. The conserved cysteine and the conserved F or W are not part of the CDR3 here. Each record gives: V gene, J gene, CDR3 protein.

TRBV7-2,TRBJ2-2,ASSLLRGNTGELF
TRBV18,TRBJ2-1,ASSLGQGSYNEQF
TRBV5-1,TRBJ1-1,ASSFDSRGAF
TRBV5-4,TRBJ2-7,ASSSGTDPYEQY
TRBV12-3/TRBV12-4,TRBJ2-1,ASTLSAYEQF
TRBV24-1,TRBJ2-5,ATGTGGNEETQY
TRBV4-2,TRBJ2-1,ASSPALRVTGARDEQF
TRBV7-6,TRBJ2-3,ASTPRDRGPSDTQY
TRBV5-4,TRBJ2-7,ASSLWGTHEQY
TRBV11-1,TRBJ1-6,ASSPDRRRGSPLH
TRBV7-9,TRBJ2-2,ASSRQVSGELF
TRBV9,TRBJ2-2,ASSVGGVGELF
TRBV9,TRBJ2-7,ASSGDRGYEQY
TRBV7-9,TRBJ2-4,ASSLQEAKNIQY
TRBV24-1,TRBJ1-5,ATSGATGRSNQPQH
TRBV28,TRBJ1-6,ASSMNRGRDSPLH
TRBV12-5,TRBJ1-2,ASGLVSNHYGYT
TRBV19,TRBJ2-1,ASSIGREGSYNEQF
TRBV6-6,TRBJ1-1,ASTLLGTGTEAF
TRBV27,TRBJ2-7,ASSEPRMGQGVVYEQY
TRBV19,TRBJ2-5,ASSGTGKETQY
TRBV18,TRBJ1-6,ASSPVFEHNSPLH
TRBV19,TRBJ2-7,ASSRRSGQQYEQY
TRBV10-3,TRBJ2-3,AIRRDSPDTQY
TRBV6-6,TRBJ2-7,ATKAGGTYEQY
TRBV5-1,TRBJ2-1,ASSLEQGKGEQF
TRBV19,TRBJ1-5,ASRQEHNQPQH
TRBV3-1/TRBV3-2,TRBJ2-7,ASSQVAKPYEQY
TRBV5-5,TRBJ2-3,ASSLGQGALGTDTQY
TRBV19,TRBJ1-2,ASSTESGYGYT
TRBV18,TRBJ2-7,ASSPSEGVTYEQY
TRBV7-9,TRBJ1-4,ASSLSDFNEKLF
TRBV7-2,TRBJ2-5,ASSPWPGGGETQY
TRBV28,TRBJ2-3,ASTPGMGGTDTQY
TRBV15,TRBJ2-6,ATSRDEPGANVLT
TRBV27,TRBJ2-1,ASSLVRGWNNEQF
TRBV5-6,TRBJ2-7,ASSLVATLSSYEQY